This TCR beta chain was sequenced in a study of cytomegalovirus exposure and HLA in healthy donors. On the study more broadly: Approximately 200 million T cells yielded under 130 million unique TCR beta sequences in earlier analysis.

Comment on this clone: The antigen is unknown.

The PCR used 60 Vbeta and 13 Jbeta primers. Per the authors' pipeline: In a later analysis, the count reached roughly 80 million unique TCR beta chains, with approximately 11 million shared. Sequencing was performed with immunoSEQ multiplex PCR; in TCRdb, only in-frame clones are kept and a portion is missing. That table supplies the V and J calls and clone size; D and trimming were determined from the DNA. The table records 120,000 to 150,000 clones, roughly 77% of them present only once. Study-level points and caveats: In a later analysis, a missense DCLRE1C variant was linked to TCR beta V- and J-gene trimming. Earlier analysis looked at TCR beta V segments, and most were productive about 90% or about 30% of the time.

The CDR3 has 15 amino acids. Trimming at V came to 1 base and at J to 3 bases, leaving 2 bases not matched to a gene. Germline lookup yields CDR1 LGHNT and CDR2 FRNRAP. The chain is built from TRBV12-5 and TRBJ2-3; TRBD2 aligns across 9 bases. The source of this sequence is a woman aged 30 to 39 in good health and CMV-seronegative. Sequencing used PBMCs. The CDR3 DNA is TGTGCTAGTGGTTTGGCCAGCGGGGGGACAGATACGCAGTATTTT. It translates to CASGLASGGTDTQYF.